This T cell receptor (beta chain) was profiled in a study of T cell changes during pregnancy in multiple sclerosis (dated by TCRdb to the late 2010s). For context, the study as a whole: Changes in the T cell repertoire over the course of pregnancy were examined in this study in women with multiple sclerosis.

Of note for this clone: The specificity of this receptor is unknown. No much larger clonotype is one base removed from it; base qualities were not supplied.

Trimming removed 1 base from V and 6 bases from J, leaving 16 bases between the germline ends. Based on the germline V gene, the CDR1 and CDR2 sequences are SGHAT and FQNNGV. The CDR3 measures 15 amino acids from cysteine to phenylalanine. Only CDR3 DNA is held: 45 bases, read in frame from base 1. Libraries were built with the immunoSEQ multiplex PCR assay. TCRdb mirrors the immuneACCESS table, restricted to in-frame sequences. Some clones are absent from its copies; in checked studies, under half trace to an unresolved V gene, and the reason for the others is unknown. This sample gives some 77,000 clones in total; about 92% of them show up just once. 2.5% to 3% of the sample comes from the top ten.

The rearranged segments are TRBV11-2 and TRBJ2-7; TRBD2 could be the D gene, as 6 bases match. The sequencing here drew on peripheral blood, taken after pregnancy. This sequence was found in a female donor in good health, enrolled as a control in a pregnancy study. The DNA is TGTGCCAGCAGCTTAGGGAGGTGGGAGGCGAGCGAGCAGTACTTC. Translation gives CASSLGRWEASEQYF.